This TCR beta chain was obtained from a study of blood T cells in healthy people across ages. Regarding the study as a whole: Naive CD4+ cell counts and diversity both ran higher in long-lived than in aged donors. A strong correlation was found between TCR beta diversity and the percentage of naive T cells.

This CDR3 is built from 15 residues. CDR1 and CDR2 (germline): PRHDT, FYEKMQ (reference sequence). Trimming stripped 3 bases from V and 3 bases from J, with 14 bases between. The authors ran a second PCR of about 6 to 12 cycles using a sample-barcoded 5' primer and a J-beta primer mix. TCRdb independently ran MiXCR on the 5' RACE reads; one entry per CDR3 protein. Of around 1,100,000 distinct CDR3 sequences listed, under 40% were seen once; the top ten hold 13%. This clonotype was recorded a few times. Its antigen is not identified. The specimen sequenced was blood. This receptor was identified in a man younger than 30 in good health. The chain uses TRBV13 and TRBJ1-1, with D tentatively TRBD1 (6 bases). This chain's CDR3 is CASSLRGAGDTEAFF. DNA for the CDR3: TGTGCCAGCAGCTTGAGGGGGGCAGGGGACACTGAAGCTTTCTTT.